Below, one TCR beta chain is given with its context. This sample was taken from a study of T cell changes during pregnancy in multiple sclerosis. TCRdb's table, derived via immunoSEQ multiplex PCR, lists solely in-frame clones and lacks some. The table lists fewer than 85,000 clones, around 93% of them singletons. The sequence came from a female donor with multiple sclerosis, enrolled in a pregnancy study. The source material was peripheral blood, sampled in the second trimester of pregnancy.

The CDR3 DNA reads TGTGCCAGCAGCTTACGGGGGGATGAGCAGTTCTTC. It yields the protein CASSLRGDEQFF. The rearrangement links TRBV7-9 to TRBJ2-1; 7 bases align to TRBD2. V was pared by 2 bases and J by 8 bases, with 0 bases of the junction left unmatched. CDR3 length equals 12 residues. CDR1 and CDR2 from the germline V gene are SEHNR and FQNEAQ (reference sequence).